The rows below give T cell receptor beta chains drawn from one sample of a study of shared clonotypes between healthy human individuals. Assay: immunoSEQ multiplex PCR; the TCRdb copy retains only in-frame clones and omits some. The sample shows some 87,000 clones, almost 70% of them seen only once. The material sequenced was memory CD8+ T cells sorted from blood. Receptor source: a man aged 25-40 years in good health. Both conserved end residues are part of each CDR3. A D gene is named only where the DNA matches it firmly. Not every row has a clone size; where given, it reads once, few, many or a size class.

TRBJ2-3,NA,TRBV16,NA,TGTGCCAGCAGCCACGGATGGACACGTACTAGCACAGATACGCAGTATTTT,CASSHGWTRTSTDTQYF
TRBJ2-1,NA,TRBV6-6,NA,TGTGCCAGCAGTTACAAACGGGAGCCACCATACAATGAGCAGTTCTTC,CASSYKREPPYNEQFF
TRBJ2-1,TRBD1,TRBV2,NA,TGTGCCAGCAGTGGGTCCACGGACAGGGACTACAATGAGCAGTTCTTC,CASSGSTDRDYNEQFF
TRBJ2-4,NA,TRBV7-2,once,TGTGCCAGCAGCTTATCTTTTGCCATTCAGTACTTC,CASSLSFAIQYF
TRBJ2-7,NA,TRBV5-1,NA,TGCGCCAGCAGCTTGAGACAGCGAACTACCCTTAAATCCTACGAGCAGTACTTC,CASSLRQRTTLKSYEQYF
TRBJ1-1,NA,TRBV28,NA,TGTGCCAGCAGTTTATCTCCCGGGACACTCAACACTGAAGCTTTCTTT,CASSLSPGTLNTEAFF
TRBJ2-3,NA,TRBV4-2,NA,TGTGCCAGCAGCCCGGTGGACTTCTCCACAGATACGCAGTATTTT,CASSPVDFSTDTQYF
TRBJ2-5,NA,TRBV11-1,once,TGTGCCAGCAGCCCCCTTGGAGGGGTGGAGAAGACCCAGTACTTC,CASSPLGGVEKTQYF
TRBJ2-5,NA,TRBV7-3,NA,TGTGCCAGCAGCTTTGGGCAGGGGGAGACCCAGTACTTC,CASSFGQGETQYF
TRBJ1-2,TRBD1,TRBV30,many,TGTGCCTGGGCATCCGGGACAGGAGGCGATGGCTACACCTTC,CAWASGTGGDGYTF
TRBJ2-3,TRBD1,TRBV5-1,NA,TGCGCCAGCAGCTTGGAGGTGGACAGGGATACGCAGTATTTT,CASSLEVDRDTQYF
TRBJ1-4,NA,TRBV25-1,NA,TGTGCCAGCAGTGAACAGGGGTTCGGTGAAAAACTGTTTTTT,CASSEQGFGEKLFF
TRBJ2-7,TRBD2,TRBV7-2,NA,TGTGCCAGCAGCAATAGCGGGAGTCTTCACGAGCAGTACTTC,CASSNSGSLHEQYF
TRBJ1-2,NA,TRBV7-4,NA,TGTGCCAGCAGCTGGGGGCAGGGAGGCGACTATGGCTACACCTTC,CASSWGQGGDYGYTF
TRBJ2-3,TRBD2,TRBV4-1,NA,TGCGCCAGCAGCCCTAGCGGGAGAGGCACAGATACGCAGTATTTT,CASSPSGRGTDTQYF
TRBJ2-2,NA,TRBV7-6,once,TGTGCCAGCAGCCCCCGCCGCACCGGGGAGCTGTTTTTT,CASSPRRTGELFF
TRBJ2-3,TRBD2,TRBV6-5,NA,TGTGCCAGCAGCACTAGCGGGAGCACAGATACGCAGTATTTT,CASSTSGSTDTQYF
TRBJ2-1,TRBD2,TRBV14,NA,TGTGCCAGCAGCCCCATAGCGGGAGAGGGAAATGAGCAGTTCTTC,CASSPIAGEGNEQFF
TRBJ2-7,NA,TRBV12-2,NA,TGTGCAAGTCGCTCGGCGGAAAGGGGCGAGCAGTACTTC,CASRSAERGEQYF
TRBJ2-1,NA,TRBV7-9,NA,TGTGCCAGCAGCTTAGATGGCGGATCCTACAATGAGCAGTTCTTC,CASSLDGGSYNEQFF
TRBJ2-1,TRBD2,TRBV7-9,NA,TGTGCCAGCAGCTTACTTACTAGCGGCCACTACTCCTACAATGAGCAGTTCTTC,CASSLLTSGHYSYNEQFF
TRBJ2-3,NA,TRBV4-2,NA,TGTGCCAGCAGCCAAGATAGGGCGCTTTTGGGTGGCACAGATACGCAGTATTTT,CASSQDRALLGGTDTQYF
TRBJ2-7,NA,TRBV9,many,TGTGCCAGCAGCGTAGAGGGAAACTCCTACGAGCAGTACTTC,CASSVEGNSYEQYF
TRBJ2-7,NA,TRBV7-2,NA,TGTGCCAGCAGCCCGAGGGGGGGGGCTCTCATTCGGAACGAGCAGTACTTC,CASSPRGGALIRNEQYF
TRBJ2-1,TRBD2,TRBV5-6,NA,TGTGCCAGCCTCCGGGGACTAGCGGGGACTGTCTCCTACAATGAGCAGTTCTTC,CASLRGLAGTVSYNEQFF
TRBJ2-7,NA,TRBV11-2,once,TGTGCCAGCAGCTTATATAACAGCGAGCAGTACTTC,CASSLYNSEQYF
TRBJ2-5,NA,TRBV5-6,NA,TGTGCCAGCAGCTACTCGGACCGAAAGCAAGAGACCCAGTACTTC,CASSYSDRKQETQYF
TRBJ1-3,NA,TRBV7-9,NA,TGTGCCAGCAGCTTACCCGGTCCTGAGGAGAGGGGCTCTGGAAACACCATATATTTT,CASSLPGPEERGSGNTIYF
TRBJ2-3,NA,TRBV27,NA,TGTGCCAGCAGGTCGGACAGCACAGATACGCAGTATTTT,CASRSDSTDTQYF
TRBJ2-2,NA,TRBV2,NA,TGTGCCAGCAGTTTGGGCCCCCCCGGGGAGCTGTTTTTT,CASSLGPPGELFF
TRBJ1-5,NA,TRBV4-1,NA,TGCGCCAGCAGCCAAGACCAGGGGCCGAATTATCAGCCCCAGCATTTT,CASSQDQGPNYQPQHF
TRBJ1-2,NA,TRBV6-1,NA,TGTGCCAGCAGAAAATATGGCTACACCTTC,CASRKYGYTF
TRBJ2-7,NA,TRBV19,NA,TGTGCCAGTCAACAGGGATACAACGAGCAGTACTTC,CASQQGYNEQYF
TRBJ2-2,TRBD2,TRBV15,NA,TGTGCCACCAGCAGGACCGGGACTAGCGGGAGTAGGGACACCGGGGAGCTGTTTTTT,CATSRTGTSGSRDTGELFF
TRBJ1-2,TRBD1,TRBV7-9,NA,TGTGCCAGCAGCTCAGCTGACAGGGACTATGGCTACACCTTC,CASSSADRDYGYTF